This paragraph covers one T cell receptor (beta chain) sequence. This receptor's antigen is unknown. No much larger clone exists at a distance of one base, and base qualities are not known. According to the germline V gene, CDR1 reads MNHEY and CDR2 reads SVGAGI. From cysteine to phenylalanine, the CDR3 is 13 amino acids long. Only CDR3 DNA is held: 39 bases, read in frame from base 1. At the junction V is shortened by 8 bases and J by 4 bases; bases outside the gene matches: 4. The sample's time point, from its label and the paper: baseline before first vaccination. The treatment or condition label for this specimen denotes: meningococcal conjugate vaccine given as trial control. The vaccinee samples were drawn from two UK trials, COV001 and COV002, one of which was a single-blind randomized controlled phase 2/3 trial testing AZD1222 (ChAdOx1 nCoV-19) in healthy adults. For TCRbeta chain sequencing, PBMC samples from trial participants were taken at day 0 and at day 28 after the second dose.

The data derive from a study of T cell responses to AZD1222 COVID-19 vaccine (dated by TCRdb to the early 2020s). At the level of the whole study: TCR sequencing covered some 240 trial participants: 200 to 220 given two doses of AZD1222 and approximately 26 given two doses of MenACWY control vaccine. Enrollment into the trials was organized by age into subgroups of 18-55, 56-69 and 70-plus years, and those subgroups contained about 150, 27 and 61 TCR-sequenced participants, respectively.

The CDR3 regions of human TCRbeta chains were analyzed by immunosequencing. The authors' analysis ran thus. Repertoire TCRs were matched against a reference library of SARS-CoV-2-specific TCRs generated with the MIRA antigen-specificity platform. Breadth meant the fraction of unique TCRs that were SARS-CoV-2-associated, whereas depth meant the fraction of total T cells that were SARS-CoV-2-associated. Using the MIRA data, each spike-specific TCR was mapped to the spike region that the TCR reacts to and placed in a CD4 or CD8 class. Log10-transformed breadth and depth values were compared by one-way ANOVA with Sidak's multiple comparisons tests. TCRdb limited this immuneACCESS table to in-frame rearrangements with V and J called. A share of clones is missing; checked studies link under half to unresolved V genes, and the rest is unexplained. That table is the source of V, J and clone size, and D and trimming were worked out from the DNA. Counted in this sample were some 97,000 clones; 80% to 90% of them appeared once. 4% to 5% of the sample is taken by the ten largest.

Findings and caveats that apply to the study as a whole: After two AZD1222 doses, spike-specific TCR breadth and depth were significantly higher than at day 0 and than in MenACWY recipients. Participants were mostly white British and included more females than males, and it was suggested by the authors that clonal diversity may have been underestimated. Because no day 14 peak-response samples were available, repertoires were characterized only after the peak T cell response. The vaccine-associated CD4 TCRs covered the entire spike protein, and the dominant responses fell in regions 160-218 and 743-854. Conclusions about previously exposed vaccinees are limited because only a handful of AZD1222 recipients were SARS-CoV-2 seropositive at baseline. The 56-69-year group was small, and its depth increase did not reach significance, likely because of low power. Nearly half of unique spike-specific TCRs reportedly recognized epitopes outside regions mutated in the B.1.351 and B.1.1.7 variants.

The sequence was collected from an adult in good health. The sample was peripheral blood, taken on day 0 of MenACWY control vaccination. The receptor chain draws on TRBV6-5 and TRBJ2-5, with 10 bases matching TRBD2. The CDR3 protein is CASASGSRETQYF. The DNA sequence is TGTGCCAGCGCTAGCGGGAGCAGAGAGACCCAGTACTTC.